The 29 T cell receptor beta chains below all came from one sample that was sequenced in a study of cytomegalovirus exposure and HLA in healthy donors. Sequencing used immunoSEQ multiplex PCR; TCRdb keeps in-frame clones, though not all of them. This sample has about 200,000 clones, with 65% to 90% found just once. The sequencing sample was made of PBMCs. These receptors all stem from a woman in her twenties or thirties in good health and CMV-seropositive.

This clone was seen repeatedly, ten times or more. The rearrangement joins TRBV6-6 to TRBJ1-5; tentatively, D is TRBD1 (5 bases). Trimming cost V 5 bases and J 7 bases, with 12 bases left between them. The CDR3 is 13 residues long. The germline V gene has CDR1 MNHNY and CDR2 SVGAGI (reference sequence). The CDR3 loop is CASSLQVYQPQHF. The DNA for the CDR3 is TGTGCCAGCAGTCTACAGGTCTACCAGCCCCAGCATTTT.

The DNA for the CDR3 is TGTGCCAGCAGCCAGAACAGGGAACACTTGAACACTGAAGCTTTCTTT. Protein sequence: CASSQNREHLNTEAFF. This rearrangement joins TRBV4-2 to TRBJ1-1; possible D gene TRBD1, 6 bases. There are 16 residues in the CDR3. The germline V gene has CDR1 LGHNA and CDR2 YNFKEQ. V shed 3 bases and J shed 0 bases, with 14 bases lying between them.

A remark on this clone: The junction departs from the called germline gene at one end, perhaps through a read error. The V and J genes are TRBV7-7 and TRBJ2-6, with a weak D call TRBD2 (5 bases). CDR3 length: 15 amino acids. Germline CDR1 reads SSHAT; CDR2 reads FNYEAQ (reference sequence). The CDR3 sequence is CASSDGLNGANVLTF. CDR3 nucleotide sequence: TGTGCTAGCAGCGACGGACTGAATGGGGCCAACGTCCTGACTTTC.

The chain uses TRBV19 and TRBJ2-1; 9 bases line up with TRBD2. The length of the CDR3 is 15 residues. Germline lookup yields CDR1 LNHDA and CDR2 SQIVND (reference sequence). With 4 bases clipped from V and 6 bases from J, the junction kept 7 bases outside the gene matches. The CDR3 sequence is CASSTAGGLVNEQFF. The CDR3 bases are TGTGCCAGTAGTACTGCGGGAGGGCTGGTCAATGAGCAGTTCTTC. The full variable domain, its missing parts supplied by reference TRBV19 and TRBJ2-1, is DGGITQSPKYLFRKEGQNVTLSCEQNLNHDAMYWYRQDPGQGLRLIYYSQIVNDFQKGDIAEGYSVSREKKESFPLTVTSAQKNPTAFYLCASSTAGGLVNEQFFGPGTRLTVL.

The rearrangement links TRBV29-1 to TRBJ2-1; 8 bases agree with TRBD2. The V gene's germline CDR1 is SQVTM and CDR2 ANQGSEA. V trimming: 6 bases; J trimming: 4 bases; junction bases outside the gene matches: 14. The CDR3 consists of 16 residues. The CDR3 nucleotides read TGCAGCGTGGGGGGGGGAAGCGGGAGACTTTACAATGAGCAGTTCTTC. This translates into CSVGGGSGRLYNEQFF.

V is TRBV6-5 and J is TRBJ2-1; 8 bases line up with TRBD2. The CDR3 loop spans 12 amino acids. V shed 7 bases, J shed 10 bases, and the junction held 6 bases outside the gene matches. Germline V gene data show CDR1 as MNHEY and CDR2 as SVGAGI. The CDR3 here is CASTSGSREQFF. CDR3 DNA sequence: TGTGCCAGCACTAGCGGGTCCCGAGAGCAGTTCTTC.

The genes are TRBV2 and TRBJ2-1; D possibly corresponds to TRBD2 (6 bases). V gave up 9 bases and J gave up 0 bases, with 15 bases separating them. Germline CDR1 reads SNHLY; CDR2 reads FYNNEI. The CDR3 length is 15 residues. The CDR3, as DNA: TGTGCCAGTCTTTCTAGCGTTAGCTCCTACAATGAGCAGTTCTTC. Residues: CASLSSVSSYNEQFF.

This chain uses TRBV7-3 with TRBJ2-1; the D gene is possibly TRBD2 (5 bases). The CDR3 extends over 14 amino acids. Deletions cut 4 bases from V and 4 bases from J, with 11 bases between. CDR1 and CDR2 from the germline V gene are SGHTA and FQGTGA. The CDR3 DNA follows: TGTGCCAGCAGCTCTATTGAGCGGTACAATGAGCAGTTCTTC. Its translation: CASSSIERYNEQFF.

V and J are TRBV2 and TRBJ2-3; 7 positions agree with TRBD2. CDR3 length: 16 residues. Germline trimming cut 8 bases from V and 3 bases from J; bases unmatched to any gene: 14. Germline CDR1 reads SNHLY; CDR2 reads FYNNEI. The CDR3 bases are TGTGCCAGCGGTGCGGCGGGAGTAATGGGAACAGATACGCAGTATTTT. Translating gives CASGAAGVMGTDTQYF.

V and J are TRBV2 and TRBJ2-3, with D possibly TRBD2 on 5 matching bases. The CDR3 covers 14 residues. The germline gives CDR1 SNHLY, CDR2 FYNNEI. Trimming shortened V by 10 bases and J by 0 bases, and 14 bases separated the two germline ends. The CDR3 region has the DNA TGTGCCACAGGACTTCTATCTAGCACAGATACGCAGTATTTT. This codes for CATGLLSSTDTQYF.

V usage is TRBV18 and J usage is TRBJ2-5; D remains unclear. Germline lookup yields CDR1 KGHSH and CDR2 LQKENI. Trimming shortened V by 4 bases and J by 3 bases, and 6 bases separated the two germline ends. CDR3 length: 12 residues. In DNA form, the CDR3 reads TGTGCCAGCTCACGCGGAGAAGAGACCCAGTACTTC. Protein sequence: CASSRGEETQYF.

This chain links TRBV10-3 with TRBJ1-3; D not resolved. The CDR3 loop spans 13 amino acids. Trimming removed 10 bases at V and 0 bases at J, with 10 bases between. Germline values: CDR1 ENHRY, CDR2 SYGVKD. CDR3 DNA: TGTGCCACAACGAGTACCTCTGGAAACACCATATATTTT. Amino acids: CATTSTSGNTIYF.

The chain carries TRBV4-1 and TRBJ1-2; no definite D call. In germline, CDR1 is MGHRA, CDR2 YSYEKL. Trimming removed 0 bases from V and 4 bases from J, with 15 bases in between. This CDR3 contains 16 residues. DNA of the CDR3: TGCGCCAGCAGCCAAGAGGAACTCGCCATAGCCTATGGCTACACCTTC. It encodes CASSQEELAIAYGYTF.

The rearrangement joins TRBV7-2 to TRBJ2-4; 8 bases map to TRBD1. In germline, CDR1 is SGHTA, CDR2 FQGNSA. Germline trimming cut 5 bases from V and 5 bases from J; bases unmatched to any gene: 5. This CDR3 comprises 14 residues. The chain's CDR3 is CASSHDRGQNIQYF. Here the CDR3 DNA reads TGTGCCAGCAGCCACGACAGGGGACAAAACATTCAGTACTTC.

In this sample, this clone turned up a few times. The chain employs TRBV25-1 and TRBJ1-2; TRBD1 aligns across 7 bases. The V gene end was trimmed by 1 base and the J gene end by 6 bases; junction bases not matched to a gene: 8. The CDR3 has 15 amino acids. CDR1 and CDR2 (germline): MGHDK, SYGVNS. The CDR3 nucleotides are TGTGCCAGCAGTGAATTATTGAGGGGGCGCGATGGCTACACCTTC. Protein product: CASSELLRGRDGYTF.

The CDR3 loop reads CASSQFSGKNTGELFF. The CDR3, as DNA: TGCGCCAGCAGCCAATTTAGCGGGAAGAACACCGGGGAGCTGTTTTTT. The chain employs TRBV5-1 and TRBJ2-2; 8 positions match TRBD2. The ends lost 4 bases at V and 1 base at J; junction bases unmatched: 6. This CDR3 contains 16 residues. Germline V gives CDR1 SGHRS, CDR2 YFSETQ.

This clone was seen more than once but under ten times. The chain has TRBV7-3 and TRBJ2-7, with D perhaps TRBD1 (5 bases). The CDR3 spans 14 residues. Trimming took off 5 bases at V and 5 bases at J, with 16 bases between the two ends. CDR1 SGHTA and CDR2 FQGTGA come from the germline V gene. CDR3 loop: CASSVRAGSDEQYF. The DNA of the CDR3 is TGTGCCAGCAGCGTCAGAGCAGGGTCCGACGAGCAGTACTTC.

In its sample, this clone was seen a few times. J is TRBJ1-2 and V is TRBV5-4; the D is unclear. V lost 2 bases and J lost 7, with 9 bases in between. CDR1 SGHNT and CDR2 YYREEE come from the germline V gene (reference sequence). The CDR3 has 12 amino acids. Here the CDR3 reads CASSFHSSGYTF. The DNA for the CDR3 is TGTGCCAGCAGCTTCCACAGTAGTGGCTACACCTTC.

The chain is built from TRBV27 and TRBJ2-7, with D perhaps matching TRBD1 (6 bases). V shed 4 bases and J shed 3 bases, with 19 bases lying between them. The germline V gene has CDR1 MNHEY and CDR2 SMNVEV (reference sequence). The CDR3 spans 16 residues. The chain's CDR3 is CASSSFTGPSLYEQYF. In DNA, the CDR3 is TGTGCCAGCAGTTCGTTCACAGGGCCATCCCTCTACGAGCAGTACTTC.

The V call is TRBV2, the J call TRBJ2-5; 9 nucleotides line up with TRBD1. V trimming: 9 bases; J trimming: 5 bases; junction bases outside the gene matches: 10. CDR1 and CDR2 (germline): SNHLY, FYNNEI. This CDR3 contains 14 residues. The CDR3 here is CASLPGQGFETQYF. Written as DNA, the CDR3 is TGTGCCAGTTTACCGGGACAGGGATTCGAGACCCAGTACTTC.

The CDR3 region has the DNA TGTGCCAGCAGCTTGGAGCCTAGCTTTAACACCGGGGAGCTGTTTTTT. Its protein is CASSLEPSFNTGELFF. V usage is TRBV5-4 and J usage is TRBJ2-2; possibly TRBD2 for D (5 bases). Germline CDR1 reads SGHNT; CDR2 reads YYREEE (reference sequence). The CDR3 consists of 16 residues. V lost 0 bases, J lost 2 bases, and 11 bases lay in between.

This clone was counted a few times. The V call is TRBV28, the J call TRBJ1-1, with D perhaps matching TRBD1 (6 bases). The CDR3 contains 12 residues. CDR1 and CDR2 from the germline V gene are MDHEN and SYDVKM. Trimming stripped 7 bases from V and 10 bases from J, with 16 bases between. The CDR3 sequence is CASIPGGRGAFF. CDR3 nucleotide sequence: TGTGCCAGCATACCCGGGGGGCGTGGAGCTTTCTTT.

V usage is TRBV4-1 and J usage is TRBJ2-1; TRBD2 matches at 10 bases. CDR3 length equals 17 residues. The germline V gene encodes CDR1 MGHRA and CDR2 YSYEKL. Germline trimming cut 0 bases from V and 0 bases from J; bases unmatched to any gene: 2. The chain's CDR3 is CASSQDPSGSSYNEQFF. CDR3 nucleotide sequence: TGCGCCAGCAGCCAAGACCCTAGCGGGAGCTCCTACAATGAGCAGTTCTTC.

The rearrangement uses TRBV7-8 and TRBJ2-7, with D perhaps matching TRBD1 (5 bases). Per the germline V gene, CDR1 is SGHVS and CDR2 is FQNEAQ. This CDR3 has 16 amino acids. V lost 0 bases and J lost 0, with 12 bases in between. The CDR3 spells CASSLAAGLISYEQYF. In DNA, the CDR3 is TGTGCCAGCAGCTTAGCGGCAGGGCTTATCTCCTACGAGCAGTACTTC.

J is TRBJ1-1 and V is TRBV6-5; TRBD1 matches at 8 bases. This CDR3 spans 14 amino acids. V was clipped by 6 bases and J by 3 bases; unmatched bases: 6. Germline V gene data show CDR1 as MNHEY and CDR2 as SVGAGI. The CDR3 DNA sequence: TGTGCCAGCAGGGACAGGGCGCGGTACACTGAAGCTTTCTTT. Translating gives CASRDRARYTEAFF.

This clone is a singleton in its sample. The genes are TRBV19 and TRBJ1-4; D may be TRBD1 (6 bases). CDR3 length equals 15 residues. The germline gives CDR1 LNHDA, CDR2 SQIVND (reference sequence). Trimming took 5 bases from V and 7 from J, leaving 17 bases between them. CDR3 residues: CASSPAGTTREKLFF. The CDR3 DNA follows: TGTGCCAGTAGTCCCGCCGGGACAACTCGTGAAAAACTGTTTTTT.

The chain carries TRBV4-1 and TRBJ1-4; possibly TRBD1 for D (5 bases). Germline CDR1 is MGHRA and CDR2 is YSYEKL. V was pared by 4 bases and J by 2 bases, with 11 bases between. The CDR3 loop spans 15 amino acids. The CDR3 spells CASSPIRVTNEKLFF. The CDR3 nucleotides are TGCGCCAGCAGCCCAATCAGGGTCACTAATGAAAAACTGTTTTTT.

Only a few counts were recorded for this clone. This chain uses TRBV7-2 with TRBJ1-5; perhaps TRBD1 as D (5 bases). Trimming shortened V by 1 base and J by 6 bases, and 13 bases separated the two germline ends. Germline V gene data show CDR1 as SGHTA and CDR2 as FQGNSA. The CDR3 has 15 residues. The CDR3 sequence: CASSLVGGEVQPQHF. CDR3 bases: TGTGCCAGCAGCTTAGTCGGGGGGGAGGTTCAGCCCCAGCATTTT.

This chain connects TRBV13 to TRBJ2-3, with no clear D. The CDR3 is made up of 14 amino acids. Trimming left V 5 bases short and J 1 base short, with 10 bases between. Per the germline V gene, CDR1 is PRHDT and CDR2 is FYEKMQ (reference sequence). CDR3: CASSRVMGTDTQYF. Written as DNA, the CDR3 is TGTGCCAGCAGCCGGGTTATGGGCACAGATACGCAGTATTTT.